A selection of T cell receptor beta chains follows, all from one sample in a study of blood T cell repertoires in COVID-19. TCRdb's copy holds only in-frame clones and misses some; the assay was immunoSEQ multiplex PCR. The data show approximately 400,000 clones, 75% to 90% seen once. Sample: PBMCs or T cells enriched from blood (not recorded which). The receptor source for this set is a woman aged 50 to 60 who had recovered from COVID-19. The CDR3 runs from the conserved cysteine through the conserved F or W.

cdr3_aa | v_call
CASSKAGQGVSPLHF | TRBV21-1
CASSVEGRDTEAFF | TRBV9
CASSFQGYGYTF | TRBV6-2/TRBV6-3
CASSFEVVTGANVLTF | TRBV7-8
CASSPQATSATDTQYF | TRBV4-2
CASSYYPGPYEQYF | TRBV6-2/TRBV6-3
CASSPYQPQHF | TRBV3-1/TRBV3-2
CASSLVPRTGGDYGYTF | TRBV7-2
CASSYSGQGFGYTF | TRBV6-2/TRBV6-3
CASSPRTGTPFF | TRBV7-8
CASSVERGLTQYF | TRBV2
CASSYTQGKAEAFF | TRBV6-5
CASSLLTRDRGFYEQYF | TRBV5-8
CASSDQTTYSNQPQHF | TRBV2
CASSDRVQPQHF | TRBV19
CASGRGGQFEQFF | TRBV19
CASSLGDRGLTVEDYGYTF | TRBV5-1
CASSPMAYNSPLHF | TRBV11-2
CASSLGSRLLTGELFF | TRBV4-1
CASSLAGGNQPQHF | TRBV7-8
CASSAHGSGTYNEQFF | TRBV3-1/TRBV3-2
CASSPPGGLSQPQHF | TRBV27
CASSQQGAFHGYTF | TRBV7-2
CASSQPRQGSLNYGYTF | TRBV4-1
CASGPGNGYTF | TRBV30
CAWSVRAYGYTF | TRBV30
CSAGKQFF | TRBV20-1
CASRPTGNPIYEQYF | TRBV19
CASSLVAGEGETQYF | TRBV5-1
CATSPRDRGAFTDTQYF | TRBV15
CASSLESGGFPGELFF | TRBV5-6
CASSLTPPGAPPNNEQFF | TRBV7-3
CASSQWRRGAGDTQYF | TRBV4-2
CATSRGGIQGGEQYF | TRBV15
CASSASGRALDEQFF | TRBV9
CASSTAQGGIGYTF | TRBV19
CASSLALDRGSGYTF | TRBV7-9
CASSPAANNEQFF | TRBV7-7
CASSLATGGYGYTF | TRBV5-1
CASSRTVSEQFF | TRBV3-1/TRBV3-2
CASSDRYRMGGTDTQYF | TRBV19
CASSLEGGPGSNQPQHF | TRBV7-9
CASSFETGYNEQFF | TRBV5-1
CASSPRLANTGELFF | TRBV5-1
CASSSLTRYSNQPQHF | TRBV28
CASSSGGQSSEAFF | TRBV5-1
CASSPERETQYF | TRBV18
CASSQVPRDGYTF | TRBV3-1/TRBV3-2
CASRITGVNEKLFF | TRBV27
CSVQDRGGTEAFF | TRBV29-1
CASSPGTGRSPLHF | TRBV3-1/TRBV3-2
CASNAGKLGNTIYF | TRBV19
CASSPWTGSGYTF | TRBV11-2
CASSLSGGGEAFF | TRBV11-3
CASTQGAWLNGYTF | TRBV6-5